Listed below are T cell receptor beta chains from one sample, sequenced in a study of early T cells in non-severe SARS-CoV-2 infection. MiXCR was run by TCRdb on the 5' RACE reads, yielding one entry per CDR3 protein. The table includes some 60,000 distinct CDR3 sequences, about 8.9% detected once. The sample consisted of whole blood. Source of these receptors: an adult who was a healthcare worker with PCR-confirmed SARS-CoV-2 infection or an uninfected control (not recorded which). Each CDR3 is given with its conserved first and last residue. The order of the fields is clone size, D gene, J gene, V gene, CDR3 protein, CDR3 DNA. A D gene is named only where the DNA matches it firmly. Some rows have no size entry. The others give once, few or many, or a class for an expanded clone.

many,TRBD2,TRBJ2-7,TRBV12-3/TRBV12-4,CASRSTGTSGNEQYF,TGTGCCAGCAGGTCTACCGGGACTAGCGGGAACGAGCAGTACTTC
many,TRBD1,TRBJ1-1,TRBV29-1,CSVRPGTGRIAFF,TGCAGCGTCCGCCCCGGGACAGGGAGGATCGCTTTCTTT
NA,NA,TRBJ1-1,TRBV29-1,CSVLRGGLNTEAFF,TGCAGCGTCCTCCGCGGGGGCCTCAACACTGAAGCTTTCTTT
few,NA,TRBJ2-5,TRBV2,CASDLGKETQYF,TGTGCCAGCGACTTGGGGAAAGAGACCCAGTACTTC
few,TRBD2,TRBJ2-2,TRBV13,CASSPGSGRSGELFF,TGTGCCAGCAGCCCCGGGAGCGGGAGGTCCGGGGAGCTGTTTTTT
many,NA,TRBJ2-4,TRBV7-2,CASSLDPGLAKNIQYF,TGTGCCAGCAGCTTAGATCCGGGATTAGCCAAAAACATTCAGTACTTC
many,NA,TRBJ2-6,TRBV12-3/TRBV12-4,CASSFGDRNVLTF,TGTGCCAGCAGTTTTGGAGACAGGAACGTCCTGACTTTC
many,TRBD2,TRBJ2-3,TRBV10-3,CAISDPFGGRTDTQYF,TGTGCCATCAGTGACCCCTTCGGCGGGAGGACAGATACGCAGTATTTT
many,NA,TRBJ1-1,TRBV7-9,CASSLVPGEMNTEAFF,TGTGCCAGCAGCTTAGTCCCAGGGGAAATGAACACTGAAGCTTTCTTT
many,NA,TRBJ1-1,TRBV9,CASSVGGLTEAFF,TGTGCCAGCAGCGTAGGGGGGTTGACTGAAGCTTTCTTT
NA,NA,TRBJ2-2,TRBV28,CANKSRTNTGELFF,TGTGCCAACAAGAGTCGAACGAACACCGGGGAGCTGTTTTTT
many,NA,TRBJ2-2,TRBV9,CASGRLRAGELFF,TGTGCCAGCGGGAGGTTGAGAGCCGGGGAGCTGTTTTTT
many,NA,TRBJ1-5,TRBV6-2/TRBV6-3,CASRKTQGNQPQHF,TGTGCCAGCAGAAAAACCCAGGGGAATCAGCCCCAGCATTTT
NA,NA,TRBJ2-3,TRBV2,CASKQSREDTQYF,TGTGCCAGCAAGCAATCCAGGGAAGATACGCAGTATTTT
many,NA,TRBJ2-3,TRBV6-5,CASSTGDVDTQYF,TGTGCCAGCAGTACGGGAGACGTTGATACGCAGTATTTT
many,NA,TRBJ2-2,TRBV7-2,CASSPFGSNTGELFF,TGTGCCAGCAGCCCTTTTGGGTCGAACACCGGGGAGCTGTTTTTT
many,NA,TRBJ1-1,TRBV6-5,CASSSPHNTEAFF,TGTGCCAGCAGTTCCCCCCATAACACTGAAGCTTTCTTT
NA,NA,TRBJ2-1,TRBV15,CATSSEGDNEQFF,TGTGCCACCAGCTCCGAAGGGGACAATGAGCAGTTCTTC
many,TRBD2,TRBJ2-1,TRBV28,CARGSGLAAALSYNEQFF,TGTGCCAGGGGATCGGGACTAGCGGCTGCCCTCTCCTACAATGAGCAGTTCTTC
many,NA,TRBJ2-5,TRBV29-1,CSVETGPQETQYF,TGCAGCGTCGAGACAGGTCCCCAAGAGACCCAGTACTTC
many,TRBD2,TRBJ2-1,TRBV29-1,CSVEPGGGRWNEQFF,TGCAGCGTTGAACCTGGCGGGGGGCGGTGGAATGAGCAGTTCTTC
once,NA,TRBJ1-3,TRBV7-9,CASSLKRATGLRNTIYF,TGTGCCAGCAGCTTAAAGCGCGCTACGGGGTTGAGAAACACCATATATTTT
many,TRBD1,TRBJ2-7,TRBV27,CASSRTGSTYEQYF,TGTGCCAGCAGTCGGACAGGGAGTACCTACGAGCAGTACTTC
NA,TRBD1,TRBJ2-7,TRBV7-3,CASSLIPGGTYEQYF,TGTGCCAGCAGCTTAATTCCAGGGGGCACCTACGAGCAGTACTTC
many,TRBD1,TRBJ1-5,TRBV20-1,CSAHTGGDQPQHF,TGCAGTGCGCACACAGGGGGCGATCAGCCCCAGCATTTT
many,TRBD2,TRBJ2-1,TRBV7-8,CASSSRTSGQNNEQFF,TGTGCCAGCAGCAGCCGGACTAGCGGCCAGAACAATGAGCAGTTCTTC
few,TRBD1,TRBJ1-3,TRBV6-5,CASRGTGGPGNTIYF,TGTGCCAGCAGAGGTACAGGGGGCCCTGGAAACACCATATATTTT
many,NA,TRBJ2-5,TRBV28,CASSMPGLPGETQYF,TGTGCCAGCAGTATGCCGGGACTCCCGGGGGAGACCCAGTACTTC
many,TRBD2,TRBJ2-4,TRBV7-9,CASSPISGGTRAKNIQYF,TGTGCCAGCAGCCCCATATCGGGGGGGACTCGAGCCAAAAACATTCAGTACTTC
many,NA,TRBJ2-2,TRBV6-1,CASSEGRAGTGELFF,TGTGCCAGCAGTGAGGGCAGGGCCGGAACCGGGGAGCTGTTTTTT
NA,NA,TRBJ2-5,TRBV28,CASSPMGGETQYF,TGTGCCAGCAGTCCCATGGGTGGGGAGACCCAGTACTTC
many,TRBD1,TRBJ2-7,TRBV7-2,CASSLVTGEHEQYF,TGTGCCAGCAGCTTAGTGACAGGGGAACACGAGCAGTACTTC
many,NA,TRBJ1-2,TRBV28,CASSFRGVDGYTF,TGTGCCAGCAGTTTTAGGGGAGTTGATGGCTACACCTTC
few,NA,TRBJ2-3,TRBV29-1,CSVEDQALRTDTQYF,TGCAGCGTTGAAGATCAAGCGCTCCGGACAGATACGCAGTATTTT
many,NA,TRBJ1-2,TRBV28,CASSLGGWGYTF,TGTGCCAGCAGTTTAGGGGGTTGGGGCTACACCTTC
many,TRBD1,TRBJ2-2,TRBV5-1,CASSPAGTANTGELFF,TGCGCCAGCAGCCCGGCCGGGACAGCCAACACCGGGGAGCTGTTTTTT
NA,NA,TRBJ1-6,TRBV7-7,CASSLEDKDSPLHF,TGTGCTAGCAGCTTAGAGGATAAGGACTCACCCCTCCACTTT
many,NA,TRBJ2-5,TRBV27,CASSLVVAAGSRETQYF,TGTGCCAGCAGTTTGGTGGTAGCGGCCGGGAGTCGAGAGACCCAGTACTTC
NA,NA,TRBJ2-7,TRBV4-1,CASSPIAELSYEQYF,TGCGCCAGCAGCCCAATAGCGGAACTCTCCTACGAGCAGTACTTC
many,TRBD2,TRBJ2-7,TRBV20-1,CSARDPSGVSSYEQYF,TGCAGTGCTAGAGATCCCAGCGGGGTGAGCTCCTACGAGCAGTACTTC
many,TRBD2,TRBJ2-1,TRBV6-6,CATLAGTYNEQFF,TGTGCCACCCTAGCGGGGACCTACAATGAGCAGTTCTTC
NA,NA,TRBJ1-5,TRBV10-3,CAISESGLPFSNQPQHF,TGTGCCATCAGTGAGTCCGGGTTGCCCTTTAGCAATCAGCCCCAGCATTTT
many,TRBD1,TRBJ1-2,TRBV7-3,CASSLGQGAYGYTF,TGTGCCAGCAGCCTTGGACAGGGGGCTTATGGCTACACCTTC
NA,NA,TRBJ1-2,TRBV27,CASSFNGPTYGYTF,TGTGCCAGCAGTTTTAACGGTCCTACCTATGGCTACACCTTC
many,NA,TRBJ1-5,TRBV10-3,CAISGSDNQPQHF,TGTGCCATCAGTGGCAGTGATAATCAGCCCCAGCATTTT
few,NA,TRBJ2-7,TRBV30,CAWSVRAPPYEQYF,TGTGCCTGGAGTGTACGGGCCCCCCCCTACGAGCAGTACTTC
NA,TRBD1,TRBJ1-6,TRBV5-1,CASSFGTGVNSPLHF,TGCGCCAGCAGCTTTGGGACAGGGGTTAATTCACCCCTCCACTTT
few,NA,TRBJ1-1,TRBV29-1,CSVDRGGGTEAFF,TGCAGCGTTGATAGGGGGGGAGGCACTGAAGCTTTCTTT
few,TRBD2,TRBJ2-3,TRBV28,CASSSGLAGAADTQYF,TGTGCCAGCAGTTCGGGACTAGCGGGAGCGGCAGATACGCAGTATTTT
NA,NA,TRBJ2-7,TRBV10-3,CAISRSSYEQYF,TGTGCCATCAGCAGGAGCTCCTACGAGCAGTACTTC
NA,TRBD1,TRBJ2-7,TRBV18,CASSPGRGLYEQYF,TGTGCCAGCTCACCGGGCAGGGGGCTTTACGAGCAGTACTTC
many,NA,TRBJ2-3,TRBV7-3,CASSSNGREKDTQYF,TGTGCCAGCAGCTCGAATGGGAGAGAGAAAGATACGCAGTATTTT
many,NA,TRBJ1-1,TRBV5-1,CASSLGNGDTEAFF,TGCGCCAGCAGCTTAGGTAATGGGGACACTGAAGCTTTCTTT